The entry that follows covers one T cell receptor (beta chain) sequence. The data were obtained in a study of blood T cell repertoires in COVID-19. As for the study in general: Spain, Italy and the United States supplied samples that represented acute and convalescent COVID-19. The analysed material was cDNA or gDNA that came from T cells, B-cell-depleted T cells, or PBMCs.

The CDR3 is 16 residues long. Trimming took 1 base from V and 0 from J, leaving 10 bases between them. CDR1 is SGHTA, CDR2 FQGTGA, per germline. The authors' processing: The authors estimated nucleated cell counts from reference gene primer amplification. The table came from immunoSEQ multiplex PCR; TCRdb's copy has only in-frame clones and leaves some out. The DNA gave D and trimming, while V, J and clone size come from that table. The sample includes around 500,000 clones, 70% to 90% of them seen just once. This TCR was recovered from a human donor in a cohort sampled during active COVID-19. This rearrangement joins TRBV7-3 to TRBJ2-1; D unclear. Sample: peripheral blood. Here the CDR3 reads CASSLRGRSSYNEQFF. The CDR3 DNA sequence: TGTGCCAGCAGCTTAAGAGGAAGGAGCTCCTACAATGAGCAGTTCTTC.